These 9 T cell receptor beta chains were all obtained from the same sample, sequenced in a study of cytomegalovirus exposure and HLA in healthy donors. Researchers ran the PCR with 60 Vbeta and 13 Jbeta primers. The method was immunoSEQ multiplex PCR; TCRdb's version includes in-frame clones alone and lacks a portion of them. The top ten clones hold 20% to 25% of a sample with approximately 75,000 clones, over 50% of them seen once. The sample consisted of PBMCs. Every receptor here comes from a man aged 40-55 years in good health and CMV-seropositive.

This chain uses TRBV4-1 with TRBJ2-3, with D uncertain. The CDR3 length is 15 residues. In germline, CDR1 is MGHRA, CDR2 YSYEKL. The V and J ends lost 0 bases and 4 bases respectively, with 11 bases between them. The CDR3 spells CASSQDGVLADTQYF. CDR3 nucleotides: TGCGCCAGCAGCCAAGATGGAGTTCTCGCAGATACGCAGTATTTT.

The rearrangement joins TRBV5-1 to TRBJ1-1; D not resolved. V was shortened by 0 bases and J by 3 bases, with 12 bases between the two germline ends. Germline V gene data show CDR1 as SGHRS and CDR2 as YFSETQ. There are 15 residues in the CDR3. The DNA for the CDR3 is TGCGCCAGCAGCTTGGACCTAGAGGGTTACACTGAAGCTTTCTTT. It yields the protein CASSLDLEGYTEAFF.

J is TRBJ2-1 and V is TRBV4-1; 8 nucleotides align to TRBD1. Losses at the gene ends were 3 bases for V and 5 bases for J; bases not matched to a gene: 3. The CDR3 has 14 amino acids. Looked up from germline, CDR1 is MGHRA and CDR2 is YSYEKL. For the CDR3, the DNA is TGCGCCAGCAGCCAGCTGACAGGGGACAATGAGCAGTTCTTC. This translates into CASSQLTGDNEQFF.

J is TRBJ2-7 and V is TRBV30; possible D gene TRBD1, 5 bases. V gave up 3 bases and J gave up 3 bases, with 12 bases separating them. The CDR3 is made up of 13 amino acids. Germline V gene lookup returns CDR1 GTSNPN and CDR2 SVGIG (reference sequence). The CDR3 DNA reads TGTGCCTGGAGCAGGGCGGCCGTCTACGAGCAGTACTTC. This sequence encodes CAWSRAAVYEQYF.

This clone was counted only a few times. V usage is TRBV6-1 and J usage is TRBJ2-5; no definite D call. TRBJ2-7 matches the DNA end more closely, so the J call is doubtful. Germline CDR1 reads MNHNS; CDR2 reads SASEGT. This CDR3 spans 11 amino acids. In nucleotides, the CDR3 is TGTGCCAGCAGTGCGAGTAGCGAGCAGTACTTC. It yields the protein CASSASSEQYF.

V and J are TRBV6-1 and TRBJ1-6; 7 bases are shared with TRBD1. The CDR3 consists of 13 residues. Per the germline V gene, CDR1 is MNHNS and CDR2 is SASEGT. V lost 6 bases and J lost 7; bases outside the gene matches: 3. In DNA, the CDR3 is TGTGCCAGCAGACAGGGGACAAATTCACCCCTCCACTTT. It specifies CASRQGTNSPLHF.

Comment on this clone: One end of the junction varies from germline; a read error may be responsible. Different DNA sequences within this sample yield the same CDR3. The rearrangement links TRBV4-1 to TRBJ1-6, with no clear D. The CDR3 loop spans 16 amino acids. The germline V gene has CDR1 MGHRA and CDR2 YSYEKL. CDR3: CASSLLVLPYNSPLHF. The DNA for the CDR3 is TGCGCCAGCAGCCTTCTCGTACTGCCCTATAATTCCCCCCTCCACTTT.

Only a few counts were recorded for this clone. V usage is TRBV6-1 and J usage is TRBJ1-2; a possible D gene is TRBD1 (5 bases). In germline, CDR1 is MNHNS, CDR2 SASEGT. The CDR3 covers 17 residues. V was shortened by 0 bases and J by 8 bases, with 22 bases between the two germline ends. The CDR3 DNA sequence: TGTGCCAGCAGTGAAGCGCTTTTCCGCTTGGGGCCCCCGGGCTACACCTTC. It is translated as CASSEALFRLGPPGYTF.

V gene TRBV4-1 combines with J gene TRBJ1-2; 9 positions match TRBD1. CDR3 length equals 17 residues. The V gene's germline CDR1 is MGHRA and CDR2 YSYEKL. V shed 2 bases, J shed 4 bases, and the junction held 11 bases outside the gene matches. The CDR3 sequence is CASSQIIPGQGSYGYTF. The CDR3 bases are TGCGCCAGCAGCCAAATCATTCCGGGACAGGGCTCCTATGGCTACACCTTC.